These T cell receptor beta chains were read from a single sample in a study of shared clonotypes between healthy human individuals. The data were produced by immunoSEQ multiplex PCR, yet TCRdb's version contains in-frame clones alone and is incomplete. Of about 960,000 clones in the sample, less than 85% were seen once. The specimen sequenced was memory CD4+ T cells sorted from blood. The receptors come from a man in his late teens or twenties in good health. CDR3s include the opening cysteine and the closing phenylalanine or tryptophan. The D gene is left open where the match is weak. Size is stated for part of the rows, as once, few or many counts, or as a class when the clone is expanded.

cdr3_nt: TGTGCCAGCAGTGTGCTACCGGACACTGAAGCTTTCTTT; cdr3_aa: CASSVLPDTEAFF; v_call: TRBV2; d_call: NA; j_call: TRBJ1-1; clone_size: NA
cdr3_nt: TGCGCCAGCAGCTTGGAGGGGGCCGGTGAGCAGTTCTTC; cdr3_aa: CASSLEGAGEQFF; v_call: TRBV5-1; d_call: TRBD1; j_call: TRBJ2-1; clone_size: NA
cdr3_nt: TGTGCCAGCAGCTTGTTCCAGGGTGGCACTGAAGCTTTCTTT; cdr3_aa: CASSLFQGGTEAFF; v_call: TRBV7-2; d_call: NA; j_call: TRBJ1-1; clone_size: NA
cdr3_nt: TGCGCCAGCAGCTTGGACCGTATACAAGGAGGCTACACCTTC; cdr3_aa: CASSLDRIQGGYTF; v_call: TRBV5-1; d_call: NA; j_call: TRBJ1-2; clone_size: NA
cdr3_nt: TGTGCCAGTAGGAGGGTAGGGACCGTGAACACTGAAGCTTTCTTT; cdr3_aa: CASRRVGTVNTEAFF; v_call: TRBV19; d_call: NA; j_call: TRBJ1-1; clone_size: NA
cdr3_nt: TGTGCCAGCAGTTCCGACAGGGACGAGCAGTACTTC; cdr3_aa: CASSSDRDEQYF; v_call: TRBV28; d_call: TRBD1; j_call: TRBJ2-7; clone_size: NA
cdr3_nt: TGTGCCAGCAGGAGAGGGGGCAGTGAGACCCAGTACTTC; cdr3_aa: CASRRGGSETQYF; v_call: TRBV5-5; d_call: TRBD1; j_call: TRBJ2-5; clone_size: NA
cdr3_nt: TGTGCCTGGAATCCGTTCGGGAACACTGAAGCTTTCTTT; cdr3_aa: CAWNPFGNTEAFF; v_call: TRBV30; d_call: NA; j_call: TRBJ1-1; clone_size: few
cdr3_nt: TGTGCCAGCAGCCCCCGGGCCTCCCAAGAGACCCAGTACTTC; cdr3_aa: CASSPRASQETQYF; v_call: TRBV7-2; d_call: NA; j_call: TRBJ2-5; clone_size: NA
cdr3_nt: TGTGCCAGCAGCCGACCAGGGGGCCAAGAGACCCAGTACTTC; cdr3_aa: CASSRPGGQETQYF; v_call: TRBV7-9; d_call: TRBD1; j_call: TRBJ2-5; clone_size: few
cdr3_nt: TGTGCCAGCAGCCAACTAGCGGGGGGTAACAATGAGCAGTTCTTC; cdr3_aa: CASSQLAGGNNEQFF; v_call: TRBV4-2; d_call: TRBD2; j_call: TRBJ2-1; clone_size: NA
cdr3_nt: TGTGCCAGCAGCCCGAGCGGGTCCCAAGGAACCCAGTACTTC; cdr3_aa: CASSPSGSQGTQYF; v_call: TRBV7-6; d_call: NA; j_call: TRBJ2-5; clone_size: NA
cdr3_nt: TGTGCCAGCTCACCACCCGCTAGCGGGGGGGCTGGATCCTACAATGAGCAGTTCTTC; cdr3_aa: CASSPPASGGAGSYNEQFF; v_call: TRBV18; d_call: TRBD2; j_call: TRBJ2-1; clone_size: NA
cdr3_nt: TGTGCCAGCAGTCCGGGACTAGCGGTTCAGGATACGCAGTATTTT; cdr3_aa: CASSPGLAVQDTQYF; v_call: TRBV27; d_call: TRBD2; j_call: TRBJ2-3; clone_size: NA
cdr3_nt: TGCGCCAGCAGTTTTAACATAAACCAAGAGACCCAGTACTTC; cdr3_aa: CASSFNINQETQYF; v_call: TRBV5-1; d_call: NA; j_call: TRBJ2-5; clone_size: NA
cdr3_nt: TGTGCCAGCAGCCCGGCGGCGGGGGGGGCCTACGAGCAGTACTTC; cdr3_aa: CASSPAAGGAYEQYF; v_call: TRBV7-2; d_call: TRBD2; j_call: TRBJ2-7; clone_size: NA
cdr3_nt: TGTGCCATCGGTCAGGGGATTAGCACAGATACGCAGTATTTT; cdr3_aa: CAIGQGISTDTQYF; v_call: TRBV10-3; d_call: NA; j_call: TRBJ2-3; clone_size: NA
cdr3_nt: TGTGCCAGCAGCGCGCGCCAAGGAGAGCAGTACTTC; cdr3_aa: CASSARQGEQYF; v_call: TRBV5-4; d_call: NA; j_call: TRBJ2-7; clone_size: once
cdr3_nt: TGTGCCAGCAGTTACTCCGGAGTTGGGACAGATACGCAGTATTTT; cdr3_aa: CASSYSGVGTDTQYF; v_call: TRBV6-5; d_call: NA; j_call: TRBJ2-3; clone_size: NA
cdr3_nt: TGCAGCGCGGGGACGGACAATCAGCCCCAGCATTTT; cdr3_aa: CSAGTDNQPQHF; v_call: TRBV29-1; d_call: NA; j_call: TRBJ1-5; clone_size: NA
cdr3_nt: TGTGCCAGCGGAGGCAGGGCGGGCGGGGAGCTGTTTTTT; cdr3_aa: CASGGRAGGELFF; v_call: TRBV28; d_call: NA; j_call: TRBJ2-2; clone_size: NA
cdr3_nt: TGTGCCAGCAGCCTACTAGGGACTCAACAAGAGACCCAGTACTTC; cdr3_aa: CASSLLGTQQETQYF; v_call: TRBV5-6; d_call: NA; j_call: TRBJ2-5; clone_size: NA
cdr3_nt: TGTGCCAGCAGCTTAGTAGTGGGCTTCTACGAGCAGTACTTC; cdr3_aa: CASSLVVGFYEQYF; v_call: TRBV7-6; d_call: NA; j_call: TRBJ2-7; clone_size: NA
cdr3_nt: TGTGCCAGCGGGAAGGCTAGCGGAGACCGGGACAATGAGCAGTTCTTC; cdr3_aa: CASGKASGDRDNEQFF; v_call: TRBV7-9; d_call: TRBD2; j_call: TRBJ2-1; clone_size: NA
cdr3_nt: TGTGCCAGCAGCGTAGGGGATAGCGGGGGGGCAACAGATACGCAGTATTTT; cdr3_aa: CASSVGDSGGATDTQYF; v_call: TRBV9; d_call: TRBD2; j_call: TRBJ2-3; clone_size: NA
cdr3_nt: TGCGCCAGCAGCTTGGTAACTAGCGGGATGAATGAGCAGTTCTTC; cdr3_aa: CASSLVTSGMNEQFF; v_call: TRBV5-1; d_call: TRBD2; j_call: TRBJ2-1; clone_size: NA
cdr3_nt: TGTGCCAGCAGCTTAATGACAGATGAGCAGTTCTTC; cdr3_aa: CASSLMTDEQFF; v_call: TRBV7-2; d_call: NA; j_call: TRBJ2-1; clone_size: NA
cdr3_nt: TGTGCCAGCAGCTCGGGACAGGGAGACTCTGGGGCCAACGTCCTGACTTTC; cdr3_aa: CASSSGQGDSGANVLTF; v_call: TRBV11-1; d_call: TRBD1; j_call: TRBJ2-6; clone_size: NA
cdr3_nt: TGTGCCAGCAGCTTGCAAGCGGGCAGCACAGATACGCAGTATTTT; cdr3_aa: CASSLQAGSTDTQYF; v_call: TRBV7-2; d_call: NA; j_call: TRBJ2-3; clone_size: NA
cdr3_nt: TGTGCCAGCAGCTTATCAGATACGCAGTATTTT; cdr3_aa: CASSLSDTQYF; v_call: TRBV7-9; d_call: NA; j_call: TRBJ2-3; clone_size: NA
cdr3_nt: TGTGCCTGGGGTTTAGCGGGAGGGCAAGAGCAGTACTTC; cdr3_aa: CAWGLAGGQEQYF; v_call: TRBV30; d_call: TRBD2; j_call: TRBJ2-7; clone_size: NA
cdr3_nt: TGTGCCAGCAGTGCCCGTGGGCAGGGGGCTAACATTCAGTACTTC; cdr3_aa: CASSARGQGANIQYF; v_call: TRBV6-6; d_call: TRBD1; j_call: TRBJ2-4; clone_size: many
cdr3_nt: TGTGCCAGCAGCCCCCCAGAGGGCGGGCAGCCCCAGCATTTT; cdr3_aa: CASSPPEGGQPQHF; v_call: TRBV28; d_call: NA; j_call: TRBJ1-5; clone_size: NA
cdr3_nt: TGTGCCAGCTCACCAGTTCAAGATTTCCACGAGCAGTACTTC; cdr3_aa: CASSPVQDFHEQYF; v_call: TRBV18; d_call: NA; j_call: TRBJ2-7; clone_size: NA
cdr3_nt: TGCGCCAGCAGCTTGCGATTTTGGGACACAGATACGCAGTATTTT; cdr3_aa: CASSLRFWDTDTQYF; v_call: TRBV5-1; d_call: NA; j_call: TRBJ2-3; clone_size: NA
cdr3_nt: TGTGCCAGCAGCTTTGATACAGGGGTGGCGGAGACCCAGTACTTC; cdr3_aa: CASSFDTGVAETQYF; v_call: TRBV7-9; d_call: TRBD1; j_call: TRBJ2-5; clone_size: NA
cdr3_nt: TGCGCCAGCAGCTTAACTCCGCAGGGCGGGGATGAAAAACTGTTTTTT; cdr3_aa: CASSLTPQGGDEKLFF; v_call: TRBV5-1; d_call: NA; j_call: TRBJ1-4; clone_size: NA
cdr3_nt: TGTGCCAGCAGTTACAGCGGGGTGGGTTACACAGATACGCAGTATTTT; cdr3_aa: CASSYSGVGYTDTQYF; v_call: TRBV6-5; d_call: TRBD2; j_call: TRBJ2-3; clone_size: NA
cdr3_nt: TGTGCCAGCACATCGGGGAGTGTGGGCTACACCTTC; cdr3_aa: CASTSGSVGYTF; v_call: TRBV6-5; d_call: NA; j_call: TRBJ1-2; clone_size: NA
cdr3_nt: TGTGCCAGCAGCCCTCCGGGGAGGAACTATGGCTACACCTTC; cdr3_aa: CASSPPGRNYGYTF; v_call: TRBV14; d_call: NA; j_call: TRBJ1-2; clone_size: NA
cdr3_nt: TGCGCCAGCAGCTTGGAGACGGTTAACTATGGCTACACCTTC; cdr3_aa: CASSLETVNYGYTF; v_call: TRBV5-1; d_call: NA; j_call: TRBJ1-2; clone_size: NA
cdr3_nt: TGTGCCAGCAGCTGGGGCCAGCGGGCGACCTACGAGCAGTACTTC; cdr3_aa: CASSWGQRATYEQYF; v_call: TRBV5-6; d_call: NA; j_call: TRBJ2-7; clone_size: NA
cdr3_nt: TGTGCCAGCAGCCCGACAGGGTTATCTAATGAAAAACTGTTTTTT; cdr3_aa: CASSPTGLSNEKLFF; v_call: TRBV7-6; d_call: TRBD1; j_call: TRBJ1-4; clone_size: NA
cdr3_nt: TGCAGCGTTGAGGGATACTCCTACGAGCAGTACTTC; cdr3_aa: CSVEGYSYEQYF; v_call: TRBV29-1; d_call: NA; j_call: TRBJ2-7; clone_size: few
cdr3_nt: TGTGCCAGCAGTGAGACGGGACGGTCCTACGAGCAGTACTTC; cdr3_aa: CASSETGRSYEQYF; v_call: TRBV25-1; d_call: NA; j_call: TRBJ2-7; clone_size: NA